These 27 T cell receptor beta chains were sequenced from one sample in a study of Ad26.COV2.S vaccination and SARS-CoV-2 variants. Described treatment: approximately 18 received Ad26.COV2.S at low or high dose, single or two shots; about 5 received placebo; per-sample allocation not given. Sampling took place 63 days after the first vaccine or placebo injection. Measured with immunoSEQ multiplex PCR; TCRdb has only the in-frame clones, and not every one. The sample contains 440,000 or so clones, 90% of which appear only once. The sample consisted of peripheral blood, taken in a trial of Ad26.COV2.S vaccine versus placebo. The receptors come from a person between 18 and 60 years old who received the Ad26.COV2.S COVID-19 vaccine or a placebo.

This chain uses TRBV5-1 with TRBJ2-6; D not resolved. The CDR3 loop spans 16 amino acids. Germline assignment: CDR1 SGHRS and CDR2 YFSETQ. V shed 2 bases and J shed 0 bases, with 9 bases lying between them. CDR3 nucleotides: TGCGCCAGCAGCTTTGGCGGAATCTCTGGGGCCAACGTCCTGACTTTC. This sequence encodes CASSFGGISGANVLTF.

V gene TRBV2 combines with J gene TRBJ1-1; unclear D gene. Trimming took off 6 bases at V and 2 bases at J, with 16 bases between the two ends. CDR1 and CDR2 (germline): SNHLY, FYNNEI. The CDR3 spans 15 residues. CDR3 bases: TGTGCCAGCAGCCCAATGGAGGTTGGCAACACTGAAGCTTTCTTT. Its protein is CASSPMEVGNTEAFF.

This clone appeared once. The CDR3 coding sequence is TGTGCCTCGACCTTCGACCGGGGGACAGGGGGCATGCGGCAGTTCTTC. Translated, it gives CASTFDRGTGGMRQFF. The gene calls are TRBV10-3 and TRBJ2-1; 12 positions agree with TRBD1. V lost 11 bases and J lost 12; bases outside the gene matches: 20. This CDR3 spans 16 amino acids. Germline loops: CDR1 ENHRY, CDR2 SYGVKD.

The chain is built from TRBV7-3 and TRBJ2-1; 14 positions match TRBD2. The J segment lost 6 bases and the V segment lost 5 bases, leaving 12 bases of the junction unmatched. The CDR3 length is 18 residues. Germline-derived CDR1 and CDR2 are SGHTA and FQGTGA. CDR3 sequence (DNA): TGTGCCAGCAGCCCCCCCGGACTAGCGGGAGGTCGTACCAATGAGCAGTTCTTC. Translated, it gives CASSPPGLAGGRTNEQFF.

V is TRBV7-9 and J is TRBJ2-5; D tentatively reads TRBD1 or TRBD2 (5 bases each). Germline V gives CDR1 SEHNR, CDR2 FQNEAQ (reference sequence). This CDR3 is 14 amino acids long. The ends were cut back, 5 bases at V and 4 bases at J, with 14 bases in the middle. CDR3 in amino acids: CASSKSGGGETQYF. The CDR3 coding sequence is TGTGCCAGCAGCAAATCCGGTGGGGGAGAGACCCAGTACTTC.

This chain links TRBV4-2 with TRBJ2-3; 15 nucleotides align to TRBD2. J was trimmed by 6 bases and V by 6 bases; bases with no gene match: 4. Germline V gene sequence: CDR1 LGHNA, CDR2 YNFKEQ. The CDR3 sequence is 15 residues long. As DNA, the CDR3 is TGTGCCAGCAGTCTCGGACTAGCGGGAGGGGATACGCAGTATTTT. Translated, it gives CASSLGLAGGDTQYF.

The rearrangement links TRBV6-5 to TRBJ2-7, with 10 bases identical to TRBD1. This CDR3 is 15 amino acids long. Per the germline V gene, CDR1 is MNHEY and CDR2 is SVGAGI. V trimming: 6 bases; J trimming: 7 bases; junction bases outside the gene matches: 12. The CDR3 reads CASRLTGGDAREQYF. CDR3 in DNA: TGTGCCAGCAGGCTGACAGGGGGCGACGCACGAGAGCAGTACTTC.

In DNA, the CDR3 is TGTGCCAGCCAGACAGGGAACACCGGGGAGCTGTTTTTT. Protein sequence: CASQTGNTGELFF. J is TRBJ2-2 and V is TRBV2; D might be TRBD1 (6 bases). With 8 bases removed from V and 1 base from J, the gap between germline ends came to 8 bases. The germline CDR1 and CDR2 sequences are SNHLY and FYNNEI. This CDR3 has 13 residues.

In the case of this clone: Other DNA sequences in this specimen translate into the identical CDR3. The chain joins TRBV5-6 to TRBJ2-7; D is unclear. With 0 bases removed from V and 2 bases from J, the gap between germline ends came to 9 bases. The CDR3 is made up of 14 amino acids. Germline V lookup: CDR1 SGHDT, CDR2 YYEEEE. The CDR3 loop reads CASSLGGGTYEQYF. The CDR3, as DNA: TGTGCCAGCAGCTTGGGGGGTGGGACCTACGAGCAGTACTTC.

The CDR3 loop reads CAISVRGTGKSYEQYF. The CDR3 DNA reads as TGTGCCATCAGTGTTAGGGGGACAGGGAAATCCTACGAGCAGTACTTC. The rearrangement joins TRBV10-3 to TRBJ2-7; 9 bases are shared with TRBD1. The CDR3 contains 16 residues. J gave up 1 base and V 4 bases, and 8 bases lay outside the gene matches. Germline lookup yields CDR1 ENHRY and CDR2 SYGVKD.

This clone was recorded a few times. The chain links TRBV4-2 to TRBJ2-7; D may correspond to TRBD1 or TRBD2 (5 bases each). The germline gives CDR1 LGHNA, CDR2 YNFKEQ. V shed 6 bases and J shed 2 bases, with 8 bases lying between them. The CDR3 is 12 residues long. The CDR3 nucleotides read TGTGCCAGCAGGGGACCTGCCTACGAGCAGTACTTC. Translating gives CASRGPAYEQYF.

This chain connects TRBV10-1 to TRBJ2-7; TRBD1 aligns across 8 bases. V lost 7 bases to trimming and J lost 5 bases; unmatched junction nucleotides: 10. The CDR3 runs to 14 residues. Germline loops: CDR1 WNHNN, CDR2 SYGVQD (reference sequence). The CDR3 here is CASMAARGPHEQYF. The CDR3 coding sequence is TGCGCCAGCATGGCAGCCAGGGGGCCACACGAGCAGTACTTC.

The V gene is TRBV19, the J gene TRBJ2-7; 7 positions match TRBD1. The germline V gene has CDR1 LNHDA and CDR2 SQIVND (reference sequence). CDR3 length equals 15 residues. The ends lost 0 bases at V and 2 bases at J; junction bases unmatched: 4. As DNA, the CDR3 is TGTGCCAGTAGTATAGAGGGGGACAGAACCTACGAGCAGTACTTC. Translation: CASSIEGDRTYEQYF. Supplemented by reference TRBV19 and TRBJ2-7, the full variable domain reads DGGITQSPKYLFRKEGQNVTLSCEQNLNHDAMYWYRQDPGQGLRLIYYSQIVNDFQKGDIAEGYSVSREKKESFPLTVTSAQKNPTAFYLCASSIEGDRTYEQYFGPGTRLTVT.

The genes are TRBV27 and TRBJ1-6; D is ambiguous. Trimming stripped 7 bases from V and 3 bases from J, with 13 bases between. The CDR3 runs to 15 residues. The germline V gene encodes CDR1 MNHEY and CDR2 SMNVEV (reference sequence). The CDR3: CASTGRHIYNSPLHF. In DNA form, the CDR3 reads TGTGCCAGCACCGGACGCCACATCTATAATTCACCCCTCCACTTT.

In its sample, this clone was seen once. The chain combines TRBV27 with TRBJ2-7, with 9 nucleotides matching TRBD2. In germline, CDR1 is MNHEY, CDR2 SMNVEV (reference sequence). This CDR3 comprises 15 residues. V was clipped by 3 bases and J by 4 bases; unmatched bases: 7. The CDR3 spells CASSLLPREGYEQYF. The DNA for the CDR3 is TGTGCCAGCAGTTTGCTGCCGCGGGAGGGGTACGAGCAGTACTTC.

The chain combines TRBV28 with TRBJ2-7; D gene uncertain. Germline-derived CDR1 and CDR2 are MDHEN and SYDVKM. V shed 5 bases and J shed 5 bases, with 10 bases lying between them. The CDR3 is 12 residues long. CDR3 coding DNA: TGTGCCAGCAGTCCATTGAACCACGAGCAGTACTTC. Translation: CASSPLNHEQYF.

The chain is built from TRBV5-4 and TRBJ2-7; 8 nucleotides agree with TRBD1. Unmatched junction bases numbered 11, after V lost 5 bases and J lost 4 bases. CDR3 length: 15 amino acids. Germline values: CDR1 SGHNT, CDR2 YYREEE (reference sequence). CDR3 coding DNA: TGTGCCAGCAGTCTGGGTTGGCAGGGGGCTTACGAGCAGTACTTC. Residues: CASSLGWQGAYEQYF.

The CDR3 coding sequence is TGTGCCAGCAGTTTTCGGCAACTAGGCCTCTCGGGTGAGCAGTTCTTC. Protein product: CASSFRQLGLSGEQFF. The chain links TRBV28 to TRBJ2-1; a weak D match, TRBD2 (5 bases). V was shortened by 3 bases and J by 9 bases, with 21 bases between the two germline ends. Per germline, CDR1 MDHEN and CDR2 SYDVKM. This CDR3 region has 16 residues.

This chain connects TRBV7-9 to TRBJ1-4, with D perhaps matching TRBD1 (6 bases). CDR1 is SEHNR and CDR2 is FQNEAQ in the germline V gene (reference sequence). Trimming removed 5 bases from V and 4 bases from J, with 17 bases in between. The CDR3 loop spans 16 amino acids. The CDR3 loop reads CASSKLTGQYNEKLFF. The CDR3 nucleotides read TGTGCCAGCAGCAAGCTCACAGGACAGTATAATGAAAAACTGTTTTTT.

V usage is TRBV28 and J usage is TRBJ2-1; the D gene is possibly TRBD2 (6 bases). The CDR3 covers 12 residues. Germline V gives CDR1 MDHEN, CDR2 SYDVKM. V lost 7 bases to trimming and J lost 10 bases, with 14 bases between them. In DNA, the CDR3 is TGTGCCAGCATAGGAGCGGGCTTGGAGCAGTTCTTC. This gives the protein CASIGAGLEQFF.

The chain has TRBV9 and TRBJ2-3; possible D gene TRBD2, 6 bases. The CDR3 contains 17 residues. The germline gives CDR1 SGDLS, CDR2 YYNGEE. V dropped 4 bases and J dropped 0 bases, with 18 bases sitting between them. The CDR3 nucleotides are TGTGCCAGCAGCCCAGGGAGGACAATCCCTAGCACAGATACGCAGTATTTT. Translation: CASSPGRTIPSTDTQYF. The variable domain in full, completed from reference TRBV9 and TRBJ2-3, reads DSGVTQTPKHLITATGQRVTLRCSPRSGDLSVYWYQQSLDQGLQFLIQYYNGEERAKGNILERFSAQQFPDLHSELNLSSLELGDSALYFCASSPGRTIPSTDTQYFGPGTRLTVL.

The V gene is TRBV28, the J gene TRBJ2-7; D not certain. CDR3 length equals 12 residues. The germline gives CDR1 MDHEN, CDR2 SYDVKM. The V and J ends lost 5 bases and 5 bases respectively, with 10 bases between them. The CDR3 is CASSPSGDEQYF. CDR3 nucleotides: TGTGCCAGCAGTCCTTCAGGTGACGAGCAGTACTTC.

The chain combines TRBV7-6 with TRBJ1-5; the D gene is possibly TRBD1 (5 bases). The CDR3 extends over 15 amino acids. The V end lost 4 bases, the J end lost 0 bases, and 10 bases lay between the germline ends. Germline CDR1 and CDR2: SGHVS and FNYEAQ. The chain's CDR3 is CASSSQGYSNQPQHF. The CDR3 DNA follows: TGTGCCAGCAGCTCGCAGGGATATAGCAATCAGCCCCAGCATTTT.

The chain links TRBV19 to TRBJ2-5; D gene unclear. The CDR3 length is 15 residues. V shed 2 bases and J shed 5 bases, with 15 bases lying between them. Germline V gives CDR1 LNHDA, CDR2 SQIVND (reference sequence). The CDR3 reads CASSILDVLGETQYF. In DNA form, the CDR3 reads TGTGCCAGTAGTATACTTGATGTTTTAGGGGAGACCCAGTACTTC.

This sequence joins TRBV6-7 and TRBJ2-3, with D tentatively TRBD1 (7 bases). TRBV6-7 qualifies as an ORF whose function is uncertain. V lost 8 bases and J 2 bases, leaving 20 bases between the germline ends. This CDR3 spans 16 amino acids. The CDR3 loop reads CASPIYRGLHTDTQYF. The CDR3 DNA follows: TGTGCCAGCCCTATCTACAGGGGACTTCACACAGATACGCAGTATTTT.

A word on this clone: The same CDR3 can be traced to other DNA sequences in this sample. The CDR3 here is CASSWGLAGGSSYEQYF. The DNA of the CDR3 is TGCGCCAGCAGCTGGGGACTAGCGGGAGGGTCCTCCTACGAGCAGTACTTC. This chain connects TRBV5-1 to TRBJ2-7, with 16 bases matching TRBD2. CDR3 size: 17 residues. J gave up 0 bases and V 3 bases, and 3 bases lay outside the gene matches. Germline loops: CDR1 SGHRS, CDR2 YFSETQ. Looking up the rest from reference TRBV5-1 and TRBJ2-7 gives the full variable domain: KAGVTQTPRYLIKTRGQQVTLSCSPISGHRSVSWYQQTPGQGLQFLFEYFSETQRNKGNFPGRFSGRQFSNSRSEMNVSTLELGDSALYLCASSWGLAGGSSYEQYFGPGTRLTVT.

CDR3 nucleotides: TGTGCTAGTGGAAAAGGACTAGCGGGAGAGGAATTCTTC. Protein: CASGKGLAGEEFF. The chain joins TRBV12-5 to TRBJ2-1; 13 nucleotides align to TRBD2. V gave up 6 bases and J gave up 16 bases; unmatched junction bases: 9. CDR3 length equals 13 residues. The germline CDR1 and CDR2 sequences are LGHNT and FRNRAP.